A single T cell receptor (beta chain) is shown here with its context. This clone's antigen is unknown. Per-base quality was not reported, and no clone a single base away is much larger than it. V drops 3 bases and J drops 0 bases, leaving 12 bases in between. CDR1 and CDR2, per the germline V gene, are MNHEY and SVGEGT. Inclusive of the bounding cysteine and phenylalanine, the CDR3 is 16 residues long. This entry keeps only the CDR3 DNA: 48 bases, framed from base 1. The sample is drawn from a study of Graves' ophthalmopathy and Graves' hyperthyroidism (dated by TCRdb to 2016 to 2019). The study in broad terms: Peripheral blood was collected at initial diagnosis, prior to any treatment. For training and testing, the 100 or so patients in the discovery cohort were randomly divided in a 7:3 ratio. To explore V-J signatures distinguishing ophthalmopathy from hyperthyroidism, a discovery set of roughly 98 patients (43 ophthalmopathy, 57 stable hyperthyroidism) was enrolled. An independent validation cohort comprised 18 hyperthyroidism patients and 15 to 17 patients who later progressed from hyperthyroidism to ophthalmopathy. The study used signatures of the TCR beta repertoire to tell Graves' ophthalmopathy apart from Graves' hyperthyroidism and to predict which patients would progress to ophthalmopathy. T-cell repertoires of thyroid tissue and blood were compared in six or seven hyperthyroidism patients. Following sampling, methimazole starting at 30 mg daily was administered to hyperthyroidism patients, and high-dose intravenous methylprednisolone was administered to ophthalmopathy patients. In total, around 140 blood samples were TCR-sequenced: fewer than 50 ophthalmopathy, 75 hyperthyroidism and some 17 hyperthyroidism-to-ophthalmopathy patients.

Patients with ophthalmopathy had moderately to severely active disease, with a Clinical Activity Score of 3 or more, a NOSPECS grade of 4 or more, and a disease duration of less than 3 months. Anyone with other autoimmune diseases, uncontrolled infections, pregnancy or lactation was excluded from the study. Clinical symptoms, serum thyroxine, TRAb, thyroid ultrasound and orbital computed tomography were used for diagnosis. Ficoll-Paque density gradient centrifugation was used to isolate PBMCs from around 10 ml of fresh peripheral blood. Trizol reagent was used to extract the total RNA, and its quality was then checked on an Agilent 2100 Bioanalyzer. Study-wide findings and limitations: In validation, the model predicted ophthalmopathy progression with nearly 71% sensitivity and roughly 72% specificity; some 13 predicted patients were CT-confirmed with GO in a median of approximately six months. No statistical method was used to set the sample size in advance, and the investigators knew which group each participant was assigned to. Ophthalmopathy was separated from stable hyperthyroidism by the 13-signature model with about 89% sensitivity and 81% to 83% specificity in cross-validation and with 80%/75% in the test set. Among expanded thyroid clonotypes with frequency above 0.001, most also showed up in blood, which suggests that blood repertoires may reflect the thyroid immune response.

For repertoire sequencing, the TCR beta CDR3 regions were amplified from RNA transcripts. The first round of RT-PCR was done with HTBI primers and the Qiagen OneStep RT-PCR kit, and was followed by a second round of multiplex PCR, then size selection and purification. The libraries underwent paired-end sequencing with 100 bp reads on an Illumina HiSeq2000. Turning to the authors' computational methods: SOAPnuke was used for read processing, and reads with adapters, uncalled bases, a mean Phred below 15, or no exact constant-primer or identifier match were discarded. COPE v1.2.5 was used to merge the high-quality paired reads. Each unique nucleotide sequence was treated as a clonotype, and MiTCR v1.1 was used to align the clonotypes to the IMGT TRB V, D and J references. The analysis was limited to V-J combinations with a frequency above 0.0001, which together covered around 99% of the repertoires. For each V-J combination, a TCR clonal expansion and chaos score was defined as the ratio of F50 clonal expansion to chaos observed in the TCRdist matrix. Welch's t-statistics and random forest were used to reduce features to over ten V-J combinations, which were fed into a naive Bayes classifier. The similarity between thyroid and blood repertoires was quantified using the Morisita-Horn index. Through fastp at Q25 and MiXCR, TCRdb rebuilt clones from the public reads, retaining in-frame beta chains. Identical CDR3 proteins give one entry, which carries the most common genes and DNA. These V and J calls rely on TCRdb rather than the paper's analysis. For this sample the table gives 150,000 to 200,000 distinct CDR3 sequences, of which 35% to 50% were detected only once. Of the sample, 8% to 10% is held by the ten largest clones.

The material sequenced was peripheral blood. The rearranged segments are TRBV6-2 or TRBV6-3 and TRBJ2-4, and possibly TRBD2, on 6 matching bases. This sequence originates from a man between 25 and 39 years old with Graves' ophthalmopathy. Donor details come from another sample of the same person, matched by shared clones. The DNA sequence is given as TGTGCCAGCAGTTATGGGGGGAGCCTAGCCAAAAACATTCAGTACTTC. This is translated as CASSYGGSLAKNIQYF.